This is a list of T cell receptor beta chains from one sample in a study of Ad26.COV2.S vaccination and SARS-CoV-2 variants. Method: immunoSEQ multiplex PCR; TCRdb's copy keeps in-frame clones and lacks some. The table includes about 680,000 clones, roughly 90% detected once. The sequencing used peripheral blood, collected in a trial of Ad26.COV2.S vaccine versus placebo. All receptors come from a person aged 18-60 years who received the Ad26.COV2.S COVID-19 vaccine or a placebo. Each CDR3 is given with its conserved first and last residue. The D gene is left open where the match is weak. The size of a clone is reported for some rows only, either as once, few or many, or as a class for expanded clones.

d_call	j_call	v_call	clone_size	cdr3_aa	cdr3_nt
.	TRBJ1-1	TRBV7-2	.	CASSSDGSLWAFF	TGTGCCAGCAGCTCGGACGGGTCCCTTTGGGCTTTCTTT
.	TRBJ2-7	TRBV25-1	few	CASSGDRQEGEQYF	TGTGCCAGCAGTGGAGACAGGCAAGAAGGCGAGCAGTACTTC
.	TRBJ2-2	TRBV5-1	.	CASSLIPGELFF	TGCGCCAGCAGCTTAATTCCCGGGGAGCTGTTTTTT
TRBD1	TRBJ2-7	TRBV7-8	.	CASSLGGQDPYF	TGTGCCAGCAGCTTAGGGGGACAGGATCCGTACTTC
.	TRBJ1-1	TRBV6-1	.	CASSERGGGTEAFF	TGTGCCAGCAGTGAGAGGGGTGGAGGCACTGAAGCTTTCTTT
TRBD2	TRBJ2-1	TRBV11-2	.	CASNNPRPGLAGGYNEQFF	TGTGCCAGCAATAACCCTCGACCGGGACTAGCGGGGGGGTACAATGAGCAGTTCTTC
TRBD1	TRBJ1-4	TRBV14	.	CASSHPGQGEKLFF	TGTGCCAGCAGCCACCCGGGACAGGGTGAAAAACTGTTTTTT
TRBD1	TRBJ2-5	TRBV29-1	.	CSVESRTGGVETQYF	TGCAGCGTTGAATCGCGGACAGGGGGGGTAGAGACCCAGTACTTC
.	TRBJ1-5	TRBV27	.	CASGYTQPQHF	TGTGCCAGCGGCTACACTCAGCCCCAGCATTTT
TRBD2	TRBJ2-2	TRBV15	.	CATSKTGLAGGFANTGELFF	TGTGCCACCAGCAAGACCGGACTAGCGGGGGGTTTCGCGAACACCGGGGAGCTGTTTTTT
.	TRBJ2-3	TRBV5-6	.	CASSLFQEAGDTQYF	TGTGCCAGCAGCTTGTTCCAGGAGGCTGGAGATACGCAGTATTTT
TRBD1	TRBJ2-2	TRBV3-1/TRBV3-2	.	CASSPPGQGVRTGELFF	TGTGCCAGCAGCCCCCCCGGACAGGGAGTACGGACCGGGGAGCTGTTTTTT
.	TRBJ2-4	TRBV5-1	.	CASSLWAGSLAKNIQYF	TGCGCCAGCAGCTTGTGGGCCGGCAGTTTAGCCAAAAACATTCAGTACTTC
TRBD1	TRBJ1-6	TRBV25-1	.	CASSEGAQGGSPLHF	TGTGCCAGCAGTGAGGGCGCACAGGGGGGATCACCCCTCCACTTT
.	TRBJ2-5	TRBV5-1	.	CASSLTGAGETQYF	TGCGCCAGCAGCTTGACGGGGGCGGGGGAGACCCAGTACTTC
TRBD1	TRBJ2-7	TRBV7-8	.	CASSRGQGSDEQYF	TGTGCCAGCAGCCGAGGACAGGGGTCCGACGAGCAGTACTTC
TRBD1	TRBJ2-4	TRBV7-2	.	CASSPDRGGYSKNIQYF	TGTGCCAGCAGCCCGGACAGGGGAGGATATTCCAAAAACATTCAGTACTTC
TRBD1	TRBJ1-2	TRBV24-1	.	CATSETGGRFGYTF	TGTGCCACCAGCGAGACAGGGGGCAGATTTGGCTACACCTTC
.	TRBJ1-5	TRBV12-3/TRBV12-4	.	CASGKGSNQPQHF	TGTGCCAGCGGAAAAGGCAGCAATCAGCCCCAGCATTTT
.	TRBJ2-5	TRBV7-8	once	CASSLVSGQHQETQYF	TGTGCCAGCAGCTTAGTTTCCGGACAGCACCAAGAGACCCAGTACTTC
.	TRBJ2-3	TRBV6-5	.	CASSYWGGLSTDTQYF	TGTGCCAGCAGTTACTGGGGGGGGCTGAGCACAGATACGCAGTATTTT
.	TRBJ2-4	TRBV6-5	.	CASSLGKWVAKNIQYF	TGTGCCAGCAGTTTGGGGAAATGGGTAGCCAAAAACATTCAGTACTTC
.	TRBJ1-5	TRBV19	.	CASSIGGQGSNQPQHF	TGTGCCAGTAGTATAGGCGGTCAGGGGAGCAATCAGCCCCAGCATTTT
.	TRBJ1-2	TRBV5-6	.	CASSSGEPPIAYGYTF	TGTGCCAGCAGCTCAGGAGAGCCACCGATCGCCTATGGCTACACCTTC
TRBD2	TRBJ2-3	TRBV9	.	CASSLASGSITDTQYF	TGTGCCAGCAGCCTGGCTAGCGGAAGTATTACAGATACGCAGTATTTT
TRBD1	TRBJ1-1	TRBV18	.	CASSPPNRGGGEAFF	TGTGCCAGCTCACCACCGAACAGGGGAGGAGGTGAAGCTTTCTTT
TRBD1	TRBJ2-1	TRBV6-5	.	CASRTGTGMYNEQFF	TGTGCCAGCAGAACCGGGACAGGGATGTACAATGAGCAGTTCTTC
.	TRBJ1-4	TRBV3-1/TRBV3-2	.	CASSHSTGGRDEKLFF	TGTGCCAGCAGCCACTCCACCGGGGGCCGGGATGAAAAACTGTTTTTT
TRBD2	TRBJ2-3	TRBV5-1	.	CASSLGLAGNTDTQYF	TGCGCCAGCAGCTTAGGACTAGCGGGAAACACAGATACGCAGTATTTT
TRBD1	TRBJ2-1	TRBV10-1	.	CASSLPGRGRLNEQFF	TGCGCCAGCAGCCTCCCCGGAAGGGGGCGCCTCAATGAGCAGTTCTTC
.	TRBJ1-3	TRBV6-1	once	CASSETRARSGSGNTIYF	TGTGCCAGCAGTGAAACCAGGGCGCGTTCAGGCTCTGGAAACACCATATATTTT
.	TRBJ1-5	TRBV6-2/TRBV6-3	once	CASSYSGGGTQPQHF	TGTGCCAGCAGCTACTCGGGGGGGGGAACTCAGCCCCAGCATTTT
.	TRBJ2-2	TRBV5-1	once	CASSLVLGTTGELFF	TGCGCCAGCAGCTTGGTGTTGGGGACCACCGGGGAGCTGTTTTTT
.	TRBJ1-6	TRBV12-3/TRBV12-4	.	CASSLTAGALHF	TGTGCCAGCAGTTTAACGGCCGGGGCCCTCCACTTT
.	TRBJ1-2	TRBV19	.	CASSIPGLAGYTF	TGTGCCAGTAGTATCCCAGGCCTCGCTGGCTACACCTTC
.	TRBJ1-5	TRBV4-1	.	CASSQDWATQPQHF	TGCGCCAGCAGCCAAGATTGGGCGACTCAGCCCCAGCATTTT
.	TRBJ2-7	TRBV5-4	.	CASSLDSGGAKYF	TGTGCCAGCAGCTTGGACTCTGGAGGGGCAAAGTACTTC
TRBD1	TRBJ1-2	TRBV4-1	.	CASSQGDRAGGYTF	TGCGCCAGCAGCCAAGGGGACAGGGCGGGTGGCTACACCTTC
.	TRBJ2-7	TRBV18	.	CASSPGPPSGEQYF	TGTGCCAGCTCCCCTGGGCCGCCCTCGGGCGAGCAGTACTTC
TRBD1	TRBJ2-2	TRBV19	.	CASRGQGPGELFF	TGTGCCAGTAGGGGACAGGGTCCCGGGGAGCTGTTTTTT